Listed below are T cell receptor beta chains from one sample, sequenced in a study of human T cells and chemical hapten exposure. TCRdb called the RACE reads again in MiXCR, with one record for every CDR3 protein. Here the sample spans fewer than 70,000 distinct CDR3 sequences, about 7% being singletons. Sequenced material: whole blood, taken in connection with sensitization to the hapten diphenylcyclopropenone (DPC). The receptor set was obtained from a woman in her thirties with alopecia areata. Some clones in this sample may be carry-over from other donors' samples. Both conserved end residues are part of each CDR3.

J: TRBJ2-3; V: TRBV20-1; CDR3: CSARSGGLSDTQYF
J: TRBJ1-2; V: TRBV7-9; CDR3: CASSPRAQGSVFYGYTF
J: TRBJ1-3; V: TRBV7-3; CDR3: CASSSGGGNTIYF
J: TRBJ1-1; V: TRBV29-1; CDR3: CSVEGQGAQAFF
J: TRBJ1-1; V: TRBV11-2; CDR3: CASSLYTGSGTEAFF
J: TRBJ1-4; V: TRBV6-1; CDR3: CASSFDRTNNEKLFF
J: TRBJ2-5; V: TRBV6-1; CDR3: CASTSTAGDRVETQYF
J: TRBJ2-2; V: TRBV5-1; CDR3: CASSLGWGQNTGELFF
J: TRBJ2-5; V: TRBV7-3; CDR3: CASSLSPGLGETQYF
J: TRBJ2-1; V: TRBV25-1; CDR3: CASSALGGQGYNEQFF
J: TRBJ1-2; V: TRBV5-4; CDR3: CASSARIGREYGYTF
J: TRBJ2-7; V: TRBV3-1; CDR3: CASSPSTPYEQYF
J: TRBJ1-1; V: TRBV5-1; CDR3: CASSMGQLNTEAFF
J: TRBJ1-1; V: TRBV12-3/TRBV12-4; CDR3: CASSSILTLMNTEAFF
J: TRBJ2-2; V: TRBV10-3; CDR3: CAISESMGRKTGELFF
J: TRBJ2-7; V: TRBV6-5; CDR3: CASSTSRGGSYEQYF
J: TRBJ1-5; V: TRBV20-1; CDR3: CSARQGGYSNQPQHF
J: TRBJ1-2; V: TRBV11-2; CDR3: CASSLGGQGYGYTF
J: TRBJ1-2; V: TRBV4-2; CDR3: CASSQGGTGLSYGYTF
J: TRBJ2-3; V: TRBV3-1; CDR3: CASSQANTDTQYF
J: TRBJ2-1; V: TRBV20-1; CDR3: CSAVHRGRSSYNEQFF
J: TRBJ1-5; V: TRBV7-8; CDR3: CASSPNPRQGVNQPQHF
J: TRBJ2-3; V: TRBV12-3/TRBV12-4; CDR3: CASSRYGTGGTDTQYF
J: TRBJ2-1; V: TRBV7-8; CDR3: CASSLVAAGPHEQFF
J: TRBJ1-4; V: TRBV3-1; CDR3: CASSQGLTGLQEKLFF
J: TRBJ2-5; V: TRBV6-5; CDR3: CASTGVETQYF
J: TRBJ1-2; V: TRBV6-1; CDR3: CASSEGQLIYGYTF
J: TRBJ2-7; V: TRBV11-2; CDR3: CASSAGADVYEQYF
J: TRBJ1-1; V: TRBV3-1; CDR3: CASSQEGALGAFF
J: TRBJ2-7; V: TRBV2; CDR3: CASIPGTGGTRSYEQYF
J: TRBJ1-4; V: TRBV6-5; CDR3: CASSYSWGPNEKLFF
J: TRBJ1-4; V: TRBV29-1; CDR3: CSVHRGTNEKLFF
J: TRBJ2-3; V: TRBV9; CDR3: CASSGTGADTQYF
J: TRBJ2-3; V: TRBV2; CDR3: CASIGGRDTDTQYF
J: TRBJ1-1; V: TRBV7-9; CDR3: CASSASQTGLTAEAFF
J: TRBJ1-1; V: TRBV7-9; CDR3: CASSLDPGLGAEAFF
J: TRBJ1-2; V: TRBV12-3/TRBV12-4; CDR3: CASSLTGAELRGDTF
J: TRBJ1-1; V: TRBV20-1; CDR3: CSAPGKNMNTEAFF
J: TRBJ2-7; V: TRBV7-3; CDR3: CASSLTRQGRYEQYF
J: TRBJ2-1; V: TRBV6-1; CDR3: CASILTDYSPLYEQFF